Listed here is a single T cell receptor (beta chain). Its target antigen remains unknown. No clone much larger than this one lies a single base away; base qualities are absent. These data belong to a study of cytomegalovirus exposure and HLA in healthy donors (dated by TCRdb to 2016 to 2017). In the study overall: In an earlier analysis of fewer than 750 of the donors, 276 Gb of sequence data and 120 million or so unique TCR beta sequences from roughly 190 million T cells were reported. An early release that covered roughly 600 HLA-typed donors contained approximately 300 gigabases of sequencing data and around 80 million unique TCR sequences. Among the roughly 400 genotyped donors, about 83% belonged to the genetic ancestry cluster associated with self-reported Caucasian donors. The study was designed to test whether signatures of past pathogen exposure could be identified by cataloging public T cell receptors. The study profiled the T cell repertoires of more than 500 subjects by immunosequencing and related them to cytomegalovirus serostatus. A separate validation cohort of roughly 130 different subjects was used in addition to the roughly 670-subject first cohort. To predict cytomegalovirus infection status, the study brought together high-throughput TCR immunosequencing, statistical association of individual TCRs with disease status, and machine learning. To study patterns of TCR occurrence, a later analysis re-analyzed previously published TCR beta repertoires from around 660 donors and added high-resolution HLA genotyping. The later analysis used no new phenotypic data to find candidate immune exposures, relying instead on TCR beta sequences and their occurrence across donors. An earlier analysis of some 500 of the donors applied high-throughput TCR beta sequencing to assess whether each TCR beta V gene segment acted as functional or pseudogenic. Alongside the repertoire data, information on donor age, sex, ethnicity and CMV serostatus was compiled. A later genetic analysis took genome-wide SNP genotypes for about 65% of the 666 donors and used that subset as a discovery cohort. Every repertoire in the discovery cohort had been generated on one and the same sequencing platform. Both class I and class II loci were covered by HLA typing, at four-digit resolution. The number of typed donors differed by locus: 629-630 for A, B, C, DRB1 and DQB1; roughly 510 for DQA1; approximately 610 for DPA1; and 400 to 480 for DPB1. Five DR-DQ haplotypes were treated as single units for association and clustering because of strong linkage in the cohort. On average, over 200,000 unique TCR beta nucleotide sequences were sequenced per donor among 398 genotyped donors of the cohort, with roughly 18% of those sequences being non-productive.

The cohort was made up of 666 healthy bone marrow donors. At the time of sampling, all cohort members were nominally healthy, though unrecorded immune exposures were likely present. The donor was CMV seronegative and belonged to the group of over 300 seronegative cohort members. Each donor provided a peripheral blood sample, and peripheral blood mononuclear cells were used for TCR beta sequencing. The Qiagen DNeasy Blood Extraction Kit was used to extract genomic DNA from the blood cell samples. The library was prepared using the immunoSEQ multiplex PCR assay. A mixture of 60 forward primers for TCR Vbeta segments and 13 reverse primers for TCR Jbeta segments was used in the multiplex PCR. A multiplex PCR assay on genomic DNA amplified the CDR3 region of rearranged TCR beta genes. Amplified TCR beta libraries were sequenced as 87-base-pair reads on the Illumina HiSeq System. The source study handled its data this way. Across the roughly 700 repertoires, a later analysis counted approximately 75 million unique TCR beta chains, around 11 million of which were shared by at least two donors. A nearest-neighbor algorithm error-corrected the raw reads and collapsed the reads into unique sequences, merging closely related sequences to remove PCR and sequencing errors. CDR3 sequences were aligned to IMGT reference sequences to assign V, D and J gene segments. For a sequence to be retained, at least a six-nucleotide match to both a V gene segment and a J gene segment was required. A rearrangement was called productive if the CDR3 had no stop codons and remained in frame with V and J, and every other rearrangement was called non-productive. Following IMGT convention, CDR3 was defined as the stretch from the second conserved V-encoded cysteine to the conserved J-encoded phenylalanine. In an earlier analysis of just under 600 of the donors, sequences lacking an unambiguous match to a single V gene segment were excluded. An earlier analysis of some 610 of the donors called V segments functional above 56.7% productive rearrangements and segregating when the between-donor standard deviation exceeded 5%. To diagnose cytomegalovirus status from the catalog of TCR beta chain sequences, a statistical classification framework was built. A later analysis assigned V and J genes by comparing TCR nucleotide sequences with IMGT/GENE-DB human TR gene sequences. In a later analysis, CDR3 sequences and most-parsimonious VDJ recombination scenarios were assigned using the TCRdist pipeline. In a later analysis, each TCR beta chain was defined by its CDR3 amino acid sequence together with its V-gene family, and reads without a unique V-gene family were excluded. In a later analysis, several hundred highly shared, low-generation-probability nucleotide sequences were removed to address suspected cross-contamination and a sequencing artifact. For each public chain, a later analysis derived a clonal expansion index from normalized ranks of inferred template counts within each repertoire. In a later analysis, generation probabilities were computed with a VDJ recombination model fitted to out-of-frame rearrangements, and the resulting probabilities were checked against IGoR. In a later analysis, hypergeometric tests were used to score TCR-TCR, TCR-HLA and TCR-CMV co-occurrence, with a repertoire-size bias correction applied to TCR pairs. In a later analysis, false discovery rates were estimated by permuting HLA or CMV assignments 20 times. In a later analysis, co-occurring TCRs were grouped using DBSCAN, and TCRdist sequence similarity was added for clustering within HLA-allele-positive subsets. Repertoires with fewer than 30,000 or more than 120,000 public chains were left out of co-occurrence clustering, as were five repertoires with anomalous nucleotide sharing. What TCRdb holds here is the immuneACCESS table cut down to in-frame rearrangements. Part of the clones is not present; checked against another copy, under half of the missing clones reflect an unresolved V gene, and the others are unexplained. The V and J calls and the clone size are those of that table, but D and trimming were determined from the DNA. Counted in this sample were about 43,000 clones; around 77% of them appeared once. The ten biggest clones cover roughly 1.5% of the sample.

Study-wide conclusions, independent of this receptor: Because some donors lacked HLA typing at each locus, the association tests relied only on the typed subset. According to a later analysis, TCR association rates differed among HLA loci, with DRB1 alleles showing the most associated TCRs and HLA-C alleles showing the fewest. When HLA alleles, especially DR and DQ, strongly co-occurred, attributing TCR associations to individual alleles was difficult. In vitro tests confirmed that three of the cytomegalovirus-associated TCR beta chains recognize cytomegalovirus antigens. The authors suggested that the approach could potentially be generalized to other disease states and immunological phenotypes. Because the 87-base-pair reads could not distinguish some IMGT-functional V segments, including TRBV6-2 and TRBV6-3, those segments were excluded. Linkage disequilibrium might explain the correlated functional status among segregating V segments, but an unknown experimental factor could not be excluded. While some public TCRs were present in many individuals, most TCR sequences turned up only very rarely across donors. For the cohort, immune exposure information was limited to CMV serostatus. Roughly uniform sequencing depth across donors was assumed in presence/absence analyses, although this assumption may not hold. A later analysis associated about 17,000 TCR beta sequences with specific HLA alleles at a false discovery rate of 0.05. The cohort was sequenced for TCR beta chains only, and without alpha or paired-chain data the features that could be detected were limited. Cytomegalovirus status was reported to be diagnosed by the classifier with high specificity and sensitivity in both the original and validation cohorts. In a later analysis, HLA-associated TCR beta chains were found to be more clonally expanded and to have lower generation probabilities than equally common non-associated chains. The sequencing pipeline was judged likely to have produced a cluster of highly shared sequence variants as a technical artifact. In a later genetic analysis, fewer N-insertions in productive TCRs were reported among donors in an Asian-associated ancestry cluster than the 666-donor mean. V-gene and J-gene trimming of TCR beta chains was associated with a missense DCLRE1C variant in a later genetic analysis, and the association was replicated in an independent cohort. In a later analysis, most CMV-associated TCR beta chains were found to appear HLA-restricted, with HLA associations seemingly driven largely by CMV exposure. In the study, 150 to 200 TCR beta chains were listed as associated with cytomegalovirus. Because counts were too low, about 18 rarely observed V segments, including chromosome 9 orphons, were excluded from the earlier analysis of some 540 of the donors. According to a later analysis, parvovirus B19, influenza, CMV and Epstein-Barr virus appeared linked to several top co-occurrence clusters. In an earlier analysis of some 640 of the donors, most TCR beta V segments were observed in productive rearrangements about 87% or about 30% of the time, broadly matching IMGT annotations. A further reported finding was that TCR beta sequences accurately predicted the HLA-A and HLA-B alleles for most subjects in the first cohort.

The CDR3 runs 14 residues from the cysteine to the phenylalanine. Only the CDR3 DNA stays, 42 bases, in frame from base 1. Trimming accounts for 2 bases at V and 6 bases at J, while the number of junction bases matched to no gene is 2. The germline V gene supplies CDR1 SNHLY and CDR2 FYNNEI. Sequenced sample: PBMCs. This clonotype was sampled from a man younger than 45 in good health and CMV-seronegative. This receptor chain uses TRBV2 and TRBJ2-7, with 12 bases aligning to TRBD1. The nucleotide sequence reads TGTGCCAGCAGTGAACCGGGACAGGGGGCCGAGCAGTACTTC. This gives the protein CASSEPGQGAEQYF.